This TCR beta chain was identified during a study of regulatory T cells in long-lasting Graves disease. This clonotype occurred many times. Stated time point: newly diagnosed GD, antithyroid drugs for less than 3 months. The TCR library was prepared using RNA isolated from PBMCs. EDTA tubes collected roughly 9 milliliters of peripheral blood. With iRepertoire HTBI primers and Arm-PCR of CDR3 regions, TCR beta libraries were built. TCRdb used MiXCR to reprocess the multiplex PCR reads, holding one entry per CDR3 protein. The data show 200,000 to 250,000 distinct CDR3 sequences, roughly 20% seen once. Germline V gives CDR1 SNHLY, CDR2 FYNNEI. There are 12 residues in the CDR3. The V end was cut by 3 bases, the J end by 8 bases, with 9 bases between. This sample was shared with a second study, whose subject was T cells in Graves' hyperthyroidism and ophthalmopathy.

Sequencing was performed on peripheral blood mononuclear cells (PBMCs), taken at new diagnosis, from a patient treated with antithyroid drugs. The chain links TRBV2 to TRBJ2-3, with D perhaps matching TRBD2 (5 bases). The TCR originated in a woman aged 25 to 39 with Graves disease. The CDR3 sequence: CASSEASSTQYF. The CDR3 DNA reads TGTGCCAGCAGTGAGGCTAGCTCTACGCAGTATTTT.